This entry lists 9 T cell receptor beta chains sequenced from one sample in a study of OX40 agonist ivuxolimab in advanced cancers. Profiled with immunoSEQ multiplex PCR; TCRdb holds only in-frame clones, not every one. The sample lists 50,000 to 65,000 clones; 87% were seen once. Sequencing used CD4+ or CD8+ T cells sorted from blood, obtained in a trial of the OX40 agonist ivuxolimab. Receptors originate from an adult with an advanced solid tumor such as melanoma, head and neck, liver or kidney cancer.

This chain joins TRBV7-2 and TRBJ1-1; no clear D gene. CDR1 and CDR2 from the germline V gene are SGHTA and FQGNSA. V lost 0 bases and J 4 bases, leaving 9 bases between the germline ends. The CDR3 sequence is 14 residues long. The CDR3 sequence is CASSLALGSTEAFF. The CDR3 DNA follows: TGTGCCAGCAGCTTAGCTTTAGGGTCCACTGAAGCTTTCTTT.

CDR3 amino acids: CSAFLIHGYTF. The CDR3 nucleotides read TGCAGTGCTTTTTTGATCCATGGCTACACCTTC. The chain recombines TRBV20-1 with TRBJ1-2; D unresolved. Germline V CDR1 and CDR2: DFQATT, SNEGSKA (reference sequence). Trimming removed 5 bases at V and 6 bases at J, with 10 bases between. This CDR3 contains 11 residues.

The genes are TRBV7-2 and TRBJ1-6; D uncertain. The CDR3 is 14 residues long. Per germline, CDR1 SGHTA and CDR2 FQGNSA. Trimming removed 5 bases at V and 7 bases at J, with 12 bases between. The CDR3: CASSLTGPNSPLHF. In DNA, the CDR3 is TGTGCCAGCAGCCTGACCGGGCCAAATTCACCCCTCCACTTT.

CDR3 sequence reads: CASSPQTGTNTGELFF. As DNA, the CDR3 is TGTGCCAGCTCACCCCAGACAGGGACGAACACCGGGGAGCTGTTTTTT. V gene TRBV18 combines with J gene TRBJ2-2; TRBD1 matches 7 bases. CDR3 length: 16 amino acids. In germline, CDR1 is KGHSH, CDR2 LQKENI. The trim removed 3 bases at V and 0 bases at J, leaving 4 bases unmatched.

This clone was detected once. This CDR3 is CASSFLAGETDTQYF. CDR3 DNA sequence: TGTGCCAGCAGCTTTCTCGCGGGGGAGACAGATACGCAGTATTTT. This chain uses TRBV5-6 with TRBJ2-3; 7 nucleotides agree with TRBD2. Trimming cost V 2 bases and J 3 bases; bases outside gene matches: 6. There are 15 residues in the CDR3. Germline CDR1 SGHDT, CDR2 YYEEEE.

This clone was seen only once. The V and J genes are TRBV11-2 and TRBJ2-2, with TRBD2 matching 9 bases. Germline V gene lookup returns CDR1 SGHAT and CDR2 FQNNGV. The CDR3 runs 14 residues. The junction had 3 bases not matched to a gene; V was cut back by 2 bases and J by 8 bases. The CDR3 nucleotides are TGTGCCAGCAGCTTAAGACTAGCGGCTGGGGAGCTGTTTTTT. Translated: CASSLRLAAGELFF.

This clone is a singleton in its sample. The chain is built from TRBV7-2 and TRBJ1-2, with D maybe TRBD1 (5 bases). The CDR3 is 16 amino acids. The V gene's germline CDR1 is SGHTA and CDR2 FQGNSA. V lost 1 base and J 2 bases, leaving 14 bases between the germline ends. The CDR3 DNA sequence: TGTGCCAGCAGCTTAGAACTATCCAGGGCGAACTATGGCTACACCTTC. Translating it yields CASSLELSRANYGYTF.

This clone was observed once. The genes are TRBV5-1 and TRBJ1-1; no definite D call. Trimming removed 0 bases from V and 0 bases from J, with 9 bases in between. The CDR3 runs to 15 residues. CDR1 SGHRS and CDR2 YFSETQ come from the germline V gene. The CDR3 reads CASSLVPELNTEAFF. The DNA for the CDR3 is TGCGCCAGCAGCTTGGTCCCGGAATTGAACACTGAAGCTTTCTTT.

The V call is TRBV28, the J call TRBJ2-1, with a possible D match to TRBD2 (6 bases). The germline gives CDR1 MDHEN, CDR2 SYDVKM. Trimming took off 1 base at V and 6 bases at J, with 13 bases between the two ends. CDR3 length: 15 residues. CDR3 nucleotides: TGTGCCAGCAGTTTATCGACAGAAGCGGGCAATGAGCAGTTCTTC. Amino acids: CASSLSTEAGNEQFF.